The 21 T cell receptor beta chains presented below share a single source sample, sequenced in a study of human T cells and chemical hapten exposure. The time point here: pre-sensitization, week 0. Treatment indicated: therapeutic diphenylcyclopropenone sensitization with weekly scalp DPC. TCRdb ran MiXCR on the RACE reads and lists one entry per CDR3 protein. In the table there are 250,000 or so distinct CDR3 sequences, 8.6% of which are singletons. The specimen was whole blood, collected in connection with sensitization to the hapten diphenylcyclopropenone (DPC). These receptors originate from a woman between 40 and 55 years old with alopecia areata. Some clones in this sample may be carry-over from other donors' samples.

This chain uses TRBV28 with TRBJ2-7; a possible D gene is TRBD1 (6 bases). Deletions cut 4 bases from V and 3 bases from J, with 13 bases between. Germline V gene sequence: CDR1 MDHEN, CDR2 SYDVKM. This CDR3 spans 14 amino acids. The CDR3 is CASSSNRALYEQYF. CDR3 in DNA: TGTGCCAGCAGTTCAAACAGGGCCCTCTACGAGCAGTACTTC. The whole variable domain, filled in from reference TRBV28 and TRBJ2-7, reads DVKVTQSSRYLVKRTGEKVFLECVQDMDHENMFWYRQDPGLGLRLIYFSYDVKMKEKGDIPEGYSVSREKKERFSLILESASTNQTSMYLCASSSNRALYEQYFGPGTRLTVT.

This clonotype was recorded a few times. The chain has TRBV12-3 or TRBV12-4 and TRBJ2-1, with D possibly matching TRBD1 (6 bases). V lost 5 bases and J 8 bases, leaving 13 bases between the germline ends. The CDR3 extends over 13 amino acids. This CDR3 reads CASSIPKGDEQFF. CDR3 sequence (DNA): TGTGCCAGCAGTATACCAAAGGGGGATGAGCAGTTCTTC.

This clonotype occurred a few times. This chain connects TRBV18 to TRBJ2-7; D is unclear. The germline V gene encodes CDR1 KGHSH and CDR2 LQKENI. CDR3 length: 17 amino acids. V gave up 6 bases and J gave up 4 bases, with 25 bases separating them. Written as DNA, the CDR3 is TGTGCCAGCTCCCCAGCAGCCGGGCGCCCCCCCCCTTACGAGCAGTACTTC. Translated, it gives CASSPAAGRPPPYEQYF.

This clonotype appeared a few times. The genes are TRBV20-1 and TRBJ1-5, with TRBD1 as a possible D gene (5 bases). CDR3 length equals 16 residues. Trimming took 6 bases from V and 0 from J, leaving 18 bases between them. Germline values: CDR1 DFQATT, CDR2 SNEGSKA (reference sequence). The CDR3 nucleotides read TGCAGTGCGCCTCTCCCGCAGGGTCCTAGCAATCAGCCCCAGCATTTT. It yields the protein CSAPLPQGPSNQPQHF.

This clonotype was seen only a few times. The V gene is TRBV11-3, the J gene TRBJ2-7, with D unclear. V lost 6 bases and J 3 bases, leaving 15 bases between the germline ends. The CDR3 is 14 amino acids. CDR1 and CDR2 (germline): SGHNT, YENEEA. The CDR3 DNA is TGTGCCAGCAGTACCCCCCGTACTAACTACGAGCAGTACTTC. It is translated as CASSTPRTNYEQYF.

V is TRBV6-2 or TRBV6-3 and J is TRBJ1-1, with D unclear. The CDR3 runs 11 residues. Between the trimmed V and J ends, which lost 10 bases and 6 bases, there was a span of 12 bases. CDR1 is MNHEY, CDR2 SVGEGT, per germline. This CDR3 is CATLDSAEAFF. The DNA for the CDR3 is TGTGCCACGCTGGATAGCGCTGAAGCTTTCTTT.

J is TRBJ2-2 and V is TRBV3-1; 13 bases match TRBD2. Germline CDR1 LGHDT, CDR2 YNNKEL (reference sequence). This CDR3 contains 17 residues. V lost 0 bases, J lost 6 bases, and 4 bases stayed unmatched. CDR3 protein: CASSQDGTSGKPGELFF. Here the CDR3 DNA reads TGTGCCAGCAGCCAAGATGGGACTAGCGGGAAACCCGGGGAGCTGTTTTTT.

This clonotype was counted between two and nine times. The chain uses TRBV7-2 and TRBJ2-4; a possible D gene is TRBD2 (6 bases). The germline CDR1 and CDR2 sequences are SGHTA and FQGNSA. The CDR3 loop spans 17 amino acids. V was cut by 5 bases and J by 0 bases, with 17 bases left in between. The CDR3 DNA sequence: TGTGCCAGCAGCCTGGACATCGGGGGTTTAGCCAAAAACATTCAGTACTTC. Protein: CASSLDIGGLAKNIQYF.

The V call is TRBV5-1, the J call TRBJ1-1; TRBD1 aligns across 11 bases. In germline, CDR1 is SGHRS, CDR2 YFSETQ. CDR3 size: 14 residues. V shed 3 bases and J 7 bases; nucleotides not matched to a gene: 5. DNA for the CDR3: TGCGCCAGCAGCTACGGACAGGGGGCTGGTGAAGCTTTCTTT. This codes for CASSYGQGAGEAFF.

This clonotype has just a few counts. As DNA, the CDR3 is TGCAGTGCTAGAGATCTCCAGGGTCTTGGCTACACCTTC. This codes for CSARDLQGLGYTF. The V and J genes are TRBV20-1 and TRBJ1-2, with D perhaps matching TRBD1 (5 bases). The CDR3 spans 13 residues. In germline, CDR1 is DFQATT, CDR2 SNEGSKA (reference sequence). The germline V and J ends were trimmed by 0 bases and 7 bases, with 12 bases remaining between them.

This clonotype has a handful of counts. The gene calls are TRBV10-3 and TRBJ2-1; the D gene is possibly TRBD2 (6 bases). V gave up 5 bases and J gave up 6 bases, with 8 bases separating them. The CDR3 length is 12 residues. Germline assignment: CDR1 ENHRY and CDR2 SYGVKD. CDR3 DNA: TGTGCCATCAGTCAGGGAGGCAATGAGCAGTTCTTC. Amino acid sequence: CAISQGGNEQFF.

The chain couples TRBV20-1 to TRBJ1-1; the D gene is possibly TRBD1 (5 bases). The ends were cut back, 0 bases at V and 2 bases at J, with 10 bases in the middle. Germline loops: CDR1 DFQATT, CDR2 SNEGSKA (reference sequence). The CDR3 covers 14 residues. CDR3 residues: CSARDGGTNTEAFF. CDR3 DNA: TGCAGTGCTAGAGATGGAGGGACTAACACTGAAGCTTTCTTT.

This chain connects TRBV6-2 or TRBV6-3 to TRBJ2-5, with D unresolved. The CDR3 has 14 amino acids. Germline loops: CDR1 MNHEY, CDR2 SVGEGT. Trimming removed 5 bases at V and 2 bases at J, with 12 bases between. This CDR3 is CASSQSRPQETQYF. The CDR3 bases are TGTGCCAGCAGTCAGAGCAGGCCACAAGAGACCCAGTACTTC.

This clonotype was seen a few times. CDR3 nucleotide sequence: TGTGCCAGCGGGATTCCAACCGGGGAGCTGTTTTTT. It encodes CASGIPTGELFF. J is TRBJ2-2 and V is TRBV28; D is unclear. CDR1 and CDR2 from the germline V gene are MDHEN and SYDVKM. V lost 8 bases, J lost 5 bases, and 9 bases lay in between. The CDR3 totals 12 residues.

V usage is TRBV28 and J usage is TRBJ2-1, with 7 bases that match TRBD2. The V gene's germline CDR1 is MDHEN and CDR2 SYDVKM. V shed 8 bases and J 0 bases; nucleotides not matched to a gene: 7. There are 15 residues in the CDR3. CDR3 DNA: TGTGCCAGCGGACCTAGCGGATACTCCTACAATGAGCAGTTCTTC. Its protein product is CASGPSGYSYNEQFF.

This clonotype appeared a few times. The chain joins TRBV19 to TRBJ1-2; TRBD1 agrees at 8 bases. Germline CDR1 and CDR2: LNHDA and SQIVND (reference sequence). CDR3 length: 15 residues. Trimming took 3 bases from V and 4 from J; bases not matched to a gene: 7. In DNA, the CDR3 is TGTGCCAGTAGTATGGGGACAGGAGGGAGCTATGGCTACACCTTC. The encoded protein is CASSMGTGGSYGYTF.

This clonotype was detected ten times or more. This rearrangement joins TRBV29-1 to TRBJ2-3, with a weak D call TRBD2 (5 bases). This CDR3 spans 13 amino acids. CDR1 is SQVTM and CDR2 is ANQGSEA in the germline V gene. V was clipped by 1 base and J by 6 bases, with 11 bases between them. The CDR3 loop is CSVEGLARDTQYF. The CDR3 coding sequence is TGCAGCGTTGAAGGGCTAGCAAGGGATACGCAGTATTTT.

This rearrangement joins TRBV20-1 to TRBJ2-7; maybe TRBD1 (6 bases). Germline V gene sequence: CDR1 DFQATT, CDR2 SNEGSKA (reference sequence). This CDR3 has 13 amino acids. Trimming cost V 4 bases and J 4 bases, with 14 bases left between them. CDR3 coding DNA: TGCAGTGCTAACCGGGACACTTGGTACGAGCAGTACTTC. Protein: CSANRDTWYEQYF.

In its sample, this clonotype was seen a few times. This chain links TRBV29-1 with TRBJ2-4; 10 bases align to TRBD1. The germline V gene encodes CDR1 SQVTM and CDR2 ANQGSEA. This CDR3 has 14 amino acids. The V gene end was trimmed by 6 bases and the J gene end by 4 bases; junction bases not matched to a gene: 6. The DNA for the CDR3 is TGCAGCGTGCTGACAGGGGGCGCGAAAAACATTCAGTACTTC. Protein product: CSVLTGGAKNIQYF.

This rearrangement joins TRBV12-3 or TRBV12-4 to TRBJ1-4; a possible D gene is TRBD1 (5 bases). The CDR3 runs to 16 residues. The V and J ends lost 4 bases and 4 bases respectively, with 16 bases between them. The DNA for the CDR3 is TGTGCCAGCAGTTCCGATCTTACAGGATATAATGAAAAACTGTTTTTT. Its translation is CASSSDLTGYNEKLFF.

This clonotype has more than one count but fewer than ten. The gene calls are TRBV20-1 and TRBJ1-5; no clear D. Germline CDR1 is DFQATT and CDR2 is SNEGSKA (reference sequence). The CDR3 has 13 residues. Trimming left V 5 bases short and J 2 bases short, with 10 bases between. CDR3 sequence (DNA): TGCAGTGCTCAGAAGGAGGGCAATCAGCCCCAGCATTTT. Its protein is CSAQKEGNQPQHF.